This T cell receptor (beta chain) was obtained from a study of read filtering for tumor transcriptome and immune sequencing. Notes on the study in general: Dropping single-read clonotypes raised IR-seq and RNA-seq shared-clonotype correlation. The CD138-negative fraction was mixed bone marrow immune cells, not pure T cells. About 82% of IR-seq clonotypes had a single read, yet these held around 3.3% of reads.

This library used roughly 430 ng RNA and molecular barcoded adaptors spanning alpha/delta and beta/gamma chains. MiXCR was run by TCRdb on the reads, yielding one entry per CDR3 protein. The table shows around 140,000 distinct CDR3 sequences, with over 10% occurring only once. CDR1 MNHEY and CDR2 SMNVEV come from the germline V gene (reference sequence). The CDR3 contains 14 residues. V shed 8 bases and J shed 6 bases, with 19 bases lying between them. The sample holds many counts of this clonotype. The target antigen is unknown. Material: a population of CD138-negative cells sorted from bone marrow. V and J are TRBV27 and TRBJ1-2; weak D call: TRBD1 (5 bases). The clonotype comes from a donor over 35 with multiple myeloma. The CDR3 DNA sequence: TGTGCCAGCCGGGAGGTAGACAGTCTCCATGGCTACACCTTC. Its protein is CASREVDSLHGYTF.